The subject of this entry is one T cell receptor (beta chain). Its antigen remains undetermined. No base quality information exists; no much larger clone differs at one position. This entry comes from a study of cytomegalovirus exposure and HLA in healthy donors (dated 2017 in TCRdb). Regarding the research as a whole: In an earlier analysis of some 610 of the donors, about 260 Gb of sequence data and just under 120 million unique TCR beta sequences from approximately 180 million T cells were reported. Every discovery cohort repertoire had been produced on one sequencing platform. Donor age, sex, ethnicity and CMV serostatus were compiled together with the repertoire data. In an earlier analysis of around 540 of the donors, high-throughput TCR beta sequencing was used to judge whether each TCR beta V gene segment behaved as functional or pseudogenic. Typing coverage differed by locus: A, B, C, DRB1 and DQB1 were typed in roughly 620-640 donors, DQA1 in 500 to 550, DPA1 in 606, and DPB1 in just under 490. To study patterns of TCR occurrence, a later analysis re-analyzed previously published TCR beta repertoires from 650 to 750 donors and added high-resolution HLA genotyping. Rather than drawing on any new phenotypic data, the later analysis identified candidate immune exposures from TCR beta sequences and the way those sequences occurred across donors. The genetic ancestry cluster associated with self-reported Caucasian donors included 81% of the roughly 380 genotyped donors. HLA typing covered class I and class II loci at four-digit resolution. The study was designed to test whether signatures of past pathogen exposure could be identified by cataloging public T cell receptors. Because of strong linkage in the cohort, 4 to 6 DR-DQ haplotypes were treated as single units for association and clustering. Along with the 666-subject first cohort, a separate validation cohort of over a hundred different subjects was used. Across around 400 genotyped donors of the cohort, an average of approximately 220,000 unique TCR beta nucleotide sequences per donor were sequenced, and around 20% of those sequences were non-productive. In a later genetic analysis, genome-wide SNP genotypes for about 60% of the 666 donors were used, and that subset was treated as a discovery cohort. The T cell repertoires of some 700 subjects were profiled by immunosequencing and related to cytomegalovirus serostatus. An early release that covered about 600 HLA-typed donors contained around 330 gigabases of sequencing data and tens of millions of unique TCR sequences. High-throughput TCR immunosequencing, statistical association of individual TCRs with disease status, and machine learning were combined to predict cytomegalovirus infection status.

The cohort consisted of 600 to 700 healthy bone marrow donors. At the time of sampling, every cohort member was nominally healthy, though immune exposures that went unrecorded were likely present. The donor tested CMV seropositive and was one of the 289 seropositive cohort members. Each donor provided a peripheral blood sample, and peripheral blood mononuclear cells were used for TCR beta sequencing. Genomic DNA was extracted from the blood cell samples with the Qiagen DNeasy Blood Extraction Kit. Study-wide conclusions, independent of this receptor: The cohort was sequenced for TCR beta chains only, and without alpha or paired-chain data the features that could be detected were limited. A later genetic analysis reported fewer N-insertions in productive TCRs among donors in an Asian-associated ancestry cluster than the 666-donor mean. In both the original and validation cohorts, the classifier was reported to diagnose cytomegalovirus status with high specificity and sensitivity. According to a later analysis, most CMV-associated TCR beta chains appeared to be HLA-restricted, and the HLA associations seemed to be driven largely by CMV exposure. In an earlier analysis of under 600 of the donors, most TCR beta V segments were observed in productive rearrangements about 90% or about 30% of the time, broadly matching IMGT annotations. A few of the identified cytomegalovirus-associated TCR beta chains were confirmed in vitro to be specific for cytomegalovirus antigens. Because counts were too low, roughly 17 rarely observed V segments, including chromosome 9 orphons, were left out of the earlier analysis of about 500 of the donors. The authors suggested that the approach could potentially be generalized to other disease states and immunological phenotypes. Strong co-occurrence of HLA alleles, especially DR and DQ, made assigning TCR associations to individual alleles difficult. In a later analysis, HLA-associated TCR beta chains showed more clonal expansion and lower generation probabilities than non-associated chains that were equally common. While some public TCRs were present in many individuals, most TCR sequences turned up only very rarely across donors. Presence/absence analyses assumed roughly uniform sequencing depth across donors, an assumption that may not hold. In a later analysis, 15,000 to 20,000 TCR beta sequences were associated with specific HLA alleles at a false discovery rate of 0.05. A further reported finding was that TCR beta sequences accurately predicted the HLA-A and HLA-B alleles for most subjects in the first cohort. The sequencing pipeline was judged likely to have produced a cluster of highly shared sequence variants as a technical artifact. Correlated functional status among segregating V segments might reflect linkage disequilibrium, but an unknown experimental factor could not be ruled out. A total of 164 TCR beta chains were listed by the study as associated with cytomegalovirus. In a later analysis, several top co-occurrence clusters were reported to appear linked to parvovirus B19, influenza, CMV and Epstein-Barr virus. For the cohort, immune exposure information was limited to CMV serostatus. HLA typing was unavailable for some donors at each locus, so association tests used only the typed subset. According to a later analysis, TCR association rates differed among HLA loci, with DRB1 alleles showing the most associated TCRs and HLA-C alleles showing the fewest. Some IMGT-functional V segments, including TRBV6-2 and TRBV6-3, could not be told apart with the 87-base-pair reads, so those segments were excluded. In a later genetic analysis, a missense DCLRE1C variant was associated with V-gene and J-gene trimming of TCR beta chains, and the association was replicated in an independent cohort.

Receptors were amplified or captured by the immunoSEQ multiplex PCR assay. A mixture of 60 forward primers for TCR Vbeta segments and 13 reverse primers for TCR Jbeta segments was used in the multiplex PCR. The CDR3 region of rearranged TCR beta genes was amplified from genomic DNA by a multiplex PCR assay. On the Illumina HiSeq System, the amplified TCR beta libraries were sequenced as 87-base-pair reads. The study's processing was this. Across the roughly 700 repertoires, a later analysis counted tens of millions of unique TCR beta chains, 9.5 million to 12 million of which were shared by at least two donors. A nearest-neighbor algorithm error-corrected the raw reads and collapsed the reads into unique sequences, merging closely related sequences to remove PCR and sequencing errors. To assign V, D and J gene segments, CDR3 sequences were aligned to IMGT reference sequences. For a sequence to be retained, a match of at least six nucleotides was required to both a V gene segment and a J gene segment. A rearrangement was called productive if the CDR3 had no stop codons and remained in frame with V and J, and every other rearrangement was called non-productive. CDR3 was defined according to IMGT convention as the region running from the second conserved V-encoded cysteine to the conserved J-encoded phenylalanine. Sequences without an unambiguous match to a single V gene segment were excluded from the earlier analysis of about 600 of the donors. An earlier analysis of 550 to 650 of the donors classified V segments as functional when productive rearrangements were above 56.7% and as segregating when the standard deviation between donors was above 5%. A statistical classification framework was built to diagnose cytomegalovirus status from the catalog of TCR beta chain sequences. In a later analysis, V and J genes were assigned by comparing TCR nucleotide sequences against IMGT/GENE-DB human TR gene sequences. Using the TCRdist pipeline, a later analysis assigned CDR3 sequences along with most-parsimonious VDJ recombination scenarios. In a later analysis, each TCR beta chain was defined by its CDR3 amino acid sequence together with its V-gene family, and reads lacking a unique V-gene family were excluded. As a way to deal with suspected cross-contamination and a sequencing artifact, a later analysis dropped nearly 600 nucleotide sequences that were highly shared and had low generation probability. For each public chain, a later analysis derived a clonal expansion index from normalized ranks of inferred template counts within each repertoire. In a later analysis, generation probabilities were computed using a VDJ recombination model fitted to out-of-frame rearrangements, and the results were checked against IGoR. Hypergeometric tests were used in a later analysis to score TCR-TCR, TCR-HLA and TCR-CMV co-occurrence, with a repertoire-size bias correction applied to the TCR pairs. In a later analysis, false discovery rates were estimated by permuting HLA or CMV assignments 20 times. A later analysis grouped co-occurring TCRs with DBSCAN, adding TCRdist sequence similarity when clustering within HLA-allele-positive subsets. Repertoires with fewer than 30,000 or more than 120,000 public chains were left out of co-occurrence clustering, as were a handful of repertoires with anomalous nucleotide sharing. This is the immuneACCESS table as TCRdb keeps it, with only in-frame sequences that have V and J called. A part of the clones is gone; compared with another copy, unresolved V genes explain less than half, and the rest is unexplained. V, J and clone size derive from that table, while D and trimming were established from the DNA sequence. The sample table contains fewer than 250,000 clones; only one count was recorded for about four fifths of them. The top ten hold over 12% of the sample.

Clipping removes 5 bases from V and 1 base from J, with 3 as the unmatched junction base count. The CDR3, from cysteine to phenylalanine, totals 16 residues. Of the read, only the CDR3 DNA is kept; its 48 bases are in frame from base 1. From the germline V gene, CDR1 is ENHRY and CDR2 is SYGVKD. The specimen was PBMCs. This TCR was sampled from a woman aged 25 to 39 in good health and CMV-seropositive. The chain employs TRBV10-3 and TRBJ2-1, with 12 bases aligning to TRBD2. The bases read TGTGCCATCAGTAGGACTAGCGGGATTTCCTACAATGAGCAGTTCTTC. Translation gives CAISRTSGISYNEQFF.